This passage covers 2 T cell receptor beta chains from one sample sequenced in a study of identical twins. TCRdb reanalysed the 5' RACE reads using MiXCR and keeps one entry per CDR3 protein. The sample has about 700,000 distinct CDR3 sequences, 5.5% to 7.5% seen once. The sample was naive T cells sorted from blood. These receptor sequences come from a man between 18 and 29 years old in good health.

The table lists this clonotype with many counts. V usage is TRBV3-1 and J usage is TRBJ2-1; 7 bases match TRBD1. The CDR3 runs 16 residues. The germline CDR1 and CDR2 sequences are LGHDT and YNNKEL (reference sequence). With 1 base clipped from V and 2 bases from J, the junction kept 5 bases outside the gene matches. CDR3 in DNA: TGTGCCAGCAGCCAAGGTCGGACAGGACCCTACAATGAGCAGTTCTTC. Translating it yields CASSQGRTGPYNEQFF.

There are a few counts of this clonotype. This CDR3 reads CASSERGQVTGELFF. CDR3 nucleotides: TGTGCCAGCAGCGAGAGGGGGCAGGTCACCGGGGAGCTGTTTTTT. The J gene is TRBJ2-2, the V gene TRBV5-6, with 7 bases aligning to TRBD1. V lost 4 bases, J lost 4 bases, and 7 bases stayed unmatched. This CDR3 comprises 15 residues. Germline values: CDR1 SGHDT, CDR2 YYEEEE.